The next 29 T cell receptor beta chains were all read from a single sample in a study of blood T cell repertoires in COVID-19. Method: immunoSEQ multiplex PCR; TCRdb's copy keeps in-frame clones and lacks some. This table holds some 50,000 clones, roughly 87% found once. Input material: peripheral blood. The receptors come from a man aged 45 to 65 with active COVID-19.

This clone was counted only a few times. In nucleotides, the CDR3 is TGTGCCAGCAGTGCGGAAATAGCGGGAAGCTCCTACAATGAGCAGTTCTTC. It yields the protein CASSAEIAGSSYNEQFF. This chain links TRBV6-1 with TRBJ2-1; 8 positions agree with TRBD2. Germline trimming cut 4 bases from V and 0 bases from J; bases unmatched to any gene: 8. From germline, CDR1 is MNHNS and CDR2 SASEGT. This CDR3 contains 17 residues.

The count of this clone is one. The chain combines TRBV18 with TRBJ2-7, with D possibly being TRBD2 (5 bases). V was shortened by 1 base and J by 5 bases, with 6 bases between the two germline ends. The germline gives CDR1 KGHSH, CDR2 LQKENI. The CDR3 has 12 residues. CDR3: CASSPLGDEQYF. The DNA for the CDR3 is TGTGCCAGCTCACCACTGGGAGACGAGCAGTACTTC.

The chain combines TRBV2 with TRBJ2-4, with D possibly matching TRBD1 (5 bases). Trimming took off 4 bases at V and 3 bases at J, with 10 bases between the two ends. Germline V lookup: CDR1 SNHLY, CDR2 FYNNEI. This CDR3 is built from 14 residues. CDR3 region: CASSVTQVKNIQYF. In DNA, the CDR3 is TGTGCCAGCAGTGTTACACAGGTCAAAAACATTCAGTACTTC. The full variable domain, in which reference TRBV2 and TRBJ2-4 provide the parts outside the CDR3, is EPEVTQTPSHQVTQMGQEVILRCVPISNHLYFYWYRQILGQKVEFLVSFYNNEISEKSEIFDDQFSVERPDGSNFTLKIRSTKLEDSAMYFCASSVTQVKNIQYFGAGTRLSVL.

The chain is built from TRBV19 and TRBJ2-2; D gene unclear. CDR3 length: 13 residues. The ends were cut back, 8 bases at V and 0 bases at J, with 7 bases in the middle. Germline V gene sequence: CDR1 LNHDA, CDR2 SQIVND (reference sequence). The CDR3 loop is CASRNSNTGELFF. The DNA of the CDR3 is TGTGCCAGTCGAAACTCGAACACCGGGGAGCTGTTTTTT.

The chain links TRBV18 to TRBJ2-1; 11 bases fit TRBD2. The CDR3 contains 15 residues. V shed 3 bases, J shed 8 bases, and the junction held 6 bases outside the gene matches. Germline values: CDR1 KGHSH, CDR2 LQKENI. CDR3 bases: TGTGCCAGCTCACCGACTAGCGGGGCAGTCCATGAGCAGTTCTTC. Encoded protein: CASSPTSGAVHEQFF.

The chain employs TRBV12-5 and TRBJ1-5; no reliable D call. The germline V gene has CDR1 LGHNT and CDR2 FRNRAP. This CDR3 comprises 14 residues. V was cut by 6 bases and J by 7 bases, with 16 bases left in between. The CDR3 spells CASGSGGVRQPQHF. The CDR3 DNA sequence: TGTGCTAGTGGCTCCGGAGGTGTAAGGCAGCCCCAGCATTTT.

This clone has only one observation. The V call is TRBV6-5, the J call TRBJ2-1; TRBD1 matches 11 bases. Germline CDR1 reads MNHEY; CDR2 reads SVGAGI. The CDR3 is made up of 16 amino acids. With 2 bases clipped from V and 2 bases from J, the junction kept 2 bases outside the gene matches. CDR3 sequence reads: CASSYLGQGAYNEQFF. As DNA, the CDR3 is TGTGCCAGCAGTTACCTGGGACAGGGGGCCTACAATGAGCAGTTCTTC.

The chain uses TRBV10-3 and TRBJ2-2, with D possibly matching TRBD2 (6 bases). Germline loops: CDR1 ENHRY, CDR2 SYGVKD. The CDR3 is 14 residues long. The V end was cut by 10 bases, the J end by 2 bases, with 14 bases between. The CDR3 protein is CATLGTANTGELFF. CDR3 DNA sequence: TGTGCCACCCTGGGGACTGCAAACACCGGGGAGCTGTTTTTT.

This sequence joins TRBV11-2 and TRBJ2-5; tentative D call: TRBD1 (6 bases). Germline loops: CDR1 SGHAT, CDR2 FQNNGV. Trimming cost V 5 bases and J 5 bases, with 15 bases left between them. This CDR3 is built from 14 residues. DNA for the CDR3: TGTGCCAGCAGCCGCCGGACAGTTTACGAGACCCAGTACTTC. Its translation: CASSRRTVYETQYF.

The V and J genes are TRBV5-5 and TRBJ1-5; TRBD1 matches 7 bases. The CDR3 is 15 residues long. Germline values: CDR1 SGHKS, CDR2 YYEKEE (reference sequence). The V segment lost 0 bases and the J segment 7 bases; nucleotides outside the gene matches: 7. The CDR3 spells CASSLVDRSGQPQHF. CDR3 in DNA: TGTGCCAGCAGCTTGGTGGACAGGAGTGGGCAGCCCCAGCATTTT.

The chain is built from TRBV9 and TRBJ1-4, with 7 nucleotides matching TRBD1. Germline lookup yields CDR1 SGDLS and CDR2 YYNGEE. The trim removed 0 bases at V and 3 bases at J, leaving 5 bases unmatched. The CDR3 has 16 amino acids. CDR3 DNA sequence: TGTGCCAGCAGCGTAGGAGACAGGGCCCCTAATGAAAAACTGTTTTTT. Its translation is CASSVGDRAPNEKLFF.

The chain recombines TRBV6-6 with TRBJ2-2; TRBD1 is a possible D gene (6 bases). The length of the CDR3 is 14 residues. V was pared by 7 bases and J by 0 bases, with 9 bases between. Germline V CDR1 and CDR2: MNHNY, SVGAGI (reference sequence). The CDR3 coding sequence is TGTGCCAGCAAGGGGACAACGAACACCGGGGAGCTGTTTTTT. Translating gives CASKGTTNTGELFF.

The chain is built from TRBV15 and TRBJ2-1; D might be TRBD2 (6 bases). This CDR3 region has 15 residues. With 4 bases removed from V and 2 bases from J, the gap between germline ends came to 12 bases. The germline V gene encodes CDR1 LNHNV and CDR2 YYDKDF (reference sequence). The DNA for the CDR3 is TGTGCCACCAGCAACGAGACTAGTGCCTACAATGAGCAGTTCTTC. It is translated as CATSNETSAYNEQFF.

The chain couples TRBV12-3 or TRBV12-4 to TRBJ2-7, with 7 positions matching TRBD2. J gave up 0 bases and V 7 bases, and 3 bases lay outside the gene matches. CDR3 size: 13 residues. For the CDR3, the DNA is TGTGCCAGCACGGGGACTATCTCCTACGAGCAGTACTTC. Protein sequence: CASTGTISYEQYF.

This clone was seen only once. The chain uses TRBV15 and TRBJ2-7; 7 bases agree with TRBD1. Germline V gene lookup returns CDR1 LNHNV and CDR2 YYDKDF (reference sequence). The CDR3 covers 12 residues. With 6 bases clipped from V and 6 bases from J, the junction kept 5 bases outside the gene matches. CDR3 sequence reads: CATRRQGSEQYF. The CDR3 region has the DNA TGTGCCACCAGACGACAGGGTTCCGAGCAGTACTTC.

The V gene is TRBV9, the J gene TRBJ1-3; no clear D gene. The ends were cut back, 0 bases at V and 0 bases at J, with 7 bases in the middle. The germline gives CDR1 SGDLS, CDR2 YYNGEE. This CDR3 region has 15 residues. CDR3 protein: CASSVGDSSGNTIYF. CDR3 DNA sequence: TGTGCCAGCAGCGTAGGCGATAGCTCTGGAAACACCATATATTTT.

The chain joins TRBV7-2 to TRBJ2-7; possible D gene TRBD2, 6 bases. The V end was cut by 3 bases, the J end by 5 bases, with 11 bases between. There are 13 residues in the CDR3. Looked up from germline, CDR1 is SGHTA and CDR2 is FQGNSA. Written as DNA, the CDR3 is TGTGCCAGCAGCTTCCGGGCGGGGCACGAGCAGTACTTC. The encoded protein is CASSFRAGHEQYF.

The gene calls are TRBV29-1 and TRBJ1-2, with D unresolved. CDR3 length: 12 amino acids. In germline, CDR1 is SQVTM, CDR2 ANQGSEA. Trimming left V 7 bases short and J 6 bases short, with 15 bases between. CDR3 nucleotide sequence: TGCAGCGCACGGACCGGGAGGGATGGCTACACCTTC. Its translation is CSARTGRDGYTF. Based on the CDR3 plus reference TRBV29-1 and TRBJ1-2, the full variable domain is SAVISQKPSRDICQRGTSLTIQCQVDSQVTMMFWYRQQPGQSLTLIATANQGSEATYESGFVIDKFPISRPNLTFSTLTVSNMSPEDSSIYLCSARTGRDGYTFGSGTRLTVV.

The chain is built from TRBV14 and TRBJ2-7, with D possibly TRBD1 on 6 matching bases. Trimming left V 5 bases short and J 8 bases short, with 16 bases between. The germline gives CDR1 SGHDN, CDR2 FVKESK. The CDR3 has 13 amino acids. Here the CDR3 reads CASSRAPWDKQYF. As DNA, the CDR3 is TGTGCCAGCAGCAGGGCGCCTTGGGACAAGCAGTACTTC.

This clone has more than one count but fewer than ten. The chain has TRBV7-9 and TRBJ1-3, with D maybe TRBD1 (5 bases). Germline values: CDR1 SEHNR, CDR2 FQNEAQ (reference sequence). Trimming pared 8 bases from V and 4 bases from J, leaving 18 bases between. The CDR3 sequence is 15 residues long. The CDR3 DNA reads TGTGCCAGCTCCTATGGCGGGGGAGAGGGAAACACCATATATTTT. Its translation: CASSYGGGEGNTIYF.

CDR3 protein: CSVERAALYGYTF. The CDR3 coding sequence is TGCAGCGTTGAGAGGGCCGCGCTCTATGGCTACACCTTC. The chain carries TRBV29-1 and TRBJ1-2, with D uncertain. V dropped 3 bases and J dropped 4 bases, with 12 bases sitting between them. The germline V gene has CDR1 SQVTM and CDR2 ANQGSEA. CDR3 length equals 13 residues.

This clone is a singleton in its sample. The chain is built from TRBV2 and TRBJ1-2; 9 nucleotides match TRBD1. The CDR3 sequence is 14 residues long. Per germline, CDR1 SNHLY and CDR2 FYNNEI. Unmatched junction bases numbered 8, after V lost 6 bases and J lost 6 bases. Written as DNA, the CDR3 is TGTGCCAGCAGAGATCAACAGGGGGCGAATGGCTACACCTTC. Translating it yields CASRDQQGANGYTF.

The chain couples TRBV3-1 (or the pseudogene TRBV3-2) to TRBJ2-1; 9 nucleotides line up with TRBD2. CDR1 LGHDT and CDR2 YNNKEL come from the germline V gene (reference sequence). The CDR3 loop spans 16 amino acids. V shed 1 base, J shed 2 bases, and the junction held 3 bases outside the gene matches. The CDR3, as DNA: TGTGCCAGCAGCCAAGGGGTAGCGGGAGCCTACAATGAGCAGTTCTTC. Translation: CASSQGVAGAYNEQFF.

The genes are TRBV29-1 and TRBJ2-5; D possibly corresponds to TRBD2 (6 bases). CDR1 is SQVTM and CDR2 is ANQGSEA in the germline V gene. CDR3 length equals 13 residues. The V end lost 3 bases, the J end lost 5 bases, and 13 bases lay between the germline ends. The CDR3 DNA sequence: TGCAGCGTTGACGGGGGAGAGGGGGAGACCCAGTACTTC. This gives the protein CSVDGGEGETQYF.

This clone has just one count. The chain employs TRBV19 and TRBJ2-3; 9 positions match TRBD2. Germline trimming cut 3 bases from V and 6 bases from J; bases unmatched to any gene: 10. The CDR3 is made up of 16 amino acids. CDR1 and CDR2 from the germline V gene are LNHDA and SQIVND (reference sequence). As DNA, the CDR3 is TGTGCCAGTAGTATGACCCTAGCGGGATCCCTGGATACGCAGTATTTT. Protein sequence: CASSMTLAGSLDTQYF.

The J gene is TRBJ1-2, the V gene TRBV13, with TRBD1 identical over 10 bases. Germline V gives CDR1 PRHDT, CDR2 FYEKMQ (reference sequence). The CDR3 runs 13 residues. V lost 4 bases to trimming and J lost 5 bases; unmatched junction nucleotides: 1. CDR3 DNA sequence: TGTGCCAGCAGCTGGGGACAGGGGTATGGCTACACCTTC. Its translation: CASSWGQGYGYTF.

V gene TRBV5-6 combines with J gene TRBJ2-1; tentative D call: TRBD1 (5 bases). This CDR3 spans 13 amino acids. The germline CDR1 and CDR2 sequences are SGHDT and YYEEEE. V lost 2 bases and J lost 8, with 11 bases in between. In nucleotides, the CDR3 is TGTGCCAGCAGCTTTATAGGGGTCGATGAGCAGTTCTTC. Translation: CASSFIGVDEQFF.

This clone is classed as medium-sized. J is TRBJ1-5 and V is TRBV6-1; no definite D call. There are 15 residues in the CDR3. Between the trimmed V and J ends, which lost 0 bases and 3 bases, there was a span of 9 bases. Germline CDR1 MNHNS, CDR2 SASEGT. CDR3 loop: CASSEAGGINQPQHF. Written as DNA, the CDR3 is TGTGCCAGCAGTGAAGCGGGAGGGATCAATCAGCCCCAGCATTTT.

The chain couples TRBV10-3 to TRBJ2-7; D call uncertain. The CDR3 totals 15 residues. Germline V gene data show CDR1 as ENHRY and CDR2 as SYGVKD. Between the trimmed V and J ends, which lost 0 bases and 1 base, there was a span of 10 bases. CDR3 DNA sequence: TGTGCCATCAGTGAGTCGACTGACGGGTCCTACGAGCAGTACTTC. Protein product: CAISESTDGSYEQYF.